The 22 T cell receptor beta chains reported below all come from one sample, sequenced in a study of blood T cell repertoires in COVID-19. TCRdb's table, derived via immunoSEQ multiplex PCR, lists solely in-frame clones and lacks some. The sample includes 250,000 to 350,000 clones, roughly 86% seen only once; the top ten take around 8%. Source material: peripheral blood. Receptors were obtained from a woman in her forties or fifties who had recovered from COVID-19.

This chain links TRBV7-2 with TRBJ2-1; 9 nucleotides line up with TRBD2. The CDR3 extends over 17 amino acids. CDR1 is SGHTA and CDR2 is FQGNSA in the germline V gene. Trimming cost V 5 bases and J 8 bases; bases outside gene matches: 16. CDR3 sequence (DNA): TGTGCCAGCAGCAGTAGGCGGGGGGGCCTCTTTATGCATGAGCAGTTCTTC. This codes for CASSSRRGGLFMHEQFF.

The chain links TRBV5-6 to TRBJ2-1, with a tentative D call TRBD1 (6 bases). Trimming took 4 bases from V and 7 from J, leaving 12 bases between them. CDR3 length equals 13 residues. CDR1 is SGHDT and CDR2 is YYEEEE in the germline V gene. CDR3 in DNA: TGTGCCAGCAGCGTGACAGGCGTGAATGAGCAGTTCTTC. Protein product: CASSVTGVNEQFF.

The CDR3 loop is CASTTDHRGGSQPQHF. CDR3 DNA sequence: TGTGCCAGTACCACTGACCACAGGGGAGGTTCTCAGCCCCAGCATTTT. The chain is built from TRBV19 and TRBJ1-5; TRBD1 matches 7 bases. V shed 7 bases and J 6 bases; nucleotides not matched to a gene: 15. The CDR3 has 16 residues. CDR1 is LNHDA, CDR2 SQIVND, per germline (reference sequence).

J is TRBJ2-6 and V is TRBV4-3; 8 nucleotides agree with TRBD2. The CDR3 has 19 amino acids. V shed 0 bases, J shed 0 bases, and the junction held 7 bases outside the gene matches. Per the germline V gene, CDR1 is LGHNA and CDR2 is YSLEER. CDR3 amino acids: CASSQDTGGPGSGANVLTF. CDR3 DNA sequence: TGCGCCAGCAGCCAAGACACGGGGGGGCCGGGCTCTGGGGCCAACGTCCTGACTTTC.

The rearrangement links TRBV20-1 to TRBJ2-1; D is unresolved. The CDR3 length is 12 residues. Between the trimmed V and J ends, which lost 3 bases and 4 bases, there was a span of 7 bases. Looked up from germline, CDR1 is DFQATT and CDR2 is SNEGSKA (reference sequence). The CDR3 DNA reads TGCAGTGCTAGTTACAGATACAATGAGCAGTTCTTC. It yields the protein CSASYRYNEQFF.

The table lists this clone with a few counts. The rearrangement joins TRBV29-1 to TRBJ1-2; possibly TRBD1 for D (6 bases). This CDR3 contains 14 residues. CDR1 is SQVTM, CDR2 ANQGSEA, per germline. V lost 4 bases and J lost 1, with 13 bases in between. The CDR3 coding sequence is TGCAGCGTTGGGACAGATAATTTTAACTATGGCTACACCTTC. This encodes CSVGTDNFNYGYTF.

On this clone itself: Other DNA sequences in this specimen translate into the identical CDR3. The rearrangement links TRBV30 to TRBJ1-5; D gene ambiguous. Germline V gives CDR1 GTSNPN, CDR2 SVGIG (reference sequence). V was cut by 0 bases and J by 7 bases, with 7 bases left in between. The CDR3 contains 12 residues. The CDR3 region is CAWSVRGQPQHF. The CDR3 bases are TGTGCCTGGAGTGTACGCGGACAGCCCCAGCATTTT.

The chain has TRBV5-1 and TRBJ1-4; TRBD1 matches 9 bases. Germline V gene data show CDR1 as SGHRS and CDR2 as YFSETQ. V was pared by 0 bases and J by 7 bases, with 7 bases of the junction left unmatched. CDR3 length: 16 amino acids. CDR3 loop: CASSLASGTGSEKLFF. The CDR3 region has the DNA TGCGCCAGCAGCTTGGCCTCCGGGACAGGGAGTGAAAAACTGTTTTTT.

Only a few counts were recorded for this clone. The genes are TRBV10-3 and TRBJ2-3; D is ambiguous. This CDR3 contains 13 residues. Trimming pared 4 bases from V and 1 base from J, leaving 6 bases between. Germline V gives CDR1 ENHRY, CDR2 SYGVKD. In DNA form, the CDR3 reads TGTGCCATCAGTGTTGGCCGCACAGATACGCAGTATTTT. As protein: CAISVGRTDTQYF.

This clone was detected a few times. V usage is TRBV28 and J usage is TRBJ2-7; unclear D gene. The germline gives CDR1 MDHEN, CDR2 SYDVKM. This CDR3 has 14 amino acids. The germline V and J ends were trimmed by 5 bases and 2 bases, with 13 bases remaining between them. In DNA form, the CDR3 reads TGTGCCAGCAGTGCTGACAAAATACCCTACGAGCAGTACTTC. Encoded protein: CASSADKIPYEQYF.

The chain is built from TRBV5-5 and TRBJ1-1; 7 bases map to TRBD1. Germline trimming cut 4 bases from V and 8 bases from J; bases unmatched to any gene: 8. The CDR3 runs to 13 residues. The germline V gene has CDR1 SGHKS and CDR2 YYEKEE (reference sequence). CDR3: CASSPRGNLEAFF. The CDR3 DNA reads as TGTGCCAGCAGCCCCAGGGGGAACCTGGAAGCTTTCTTT.

The chain recombines TRBV12-3 or TRBV12-4 with TRBJ2-2; the D is unclear. The CDR3 has 12 residues. Trimming removed 7 bases from V and 5 bases from J, with 8 bases in between. The CDR3 region is CASTPYTGELFF. CDR3 coding DNA: TGTGCCAGCACCCCGTATACCGGGGAGCTGTTTTTT.

This chain links TRBV7-2 with TRBJ1-1; D remains unclear. The CDR3 covers 14 residues. Germline V gives CDR1 SGHTA, CDR2 FQGNSA. V was clipped by 0 bases and J by 1 base, with 6 bases between them. CDR3 sequence reads: CASSLAGPNTEAFF. The CDR3 DNA reads TGTGCCAGCAGCTTAGCTGGCCCGAACACTGAAGCTTTCTTT. Filled out from reference TRBV7-2 and TRBJ1-1, the complete variable domain reads GAGVSQSPSNKVTEKGKDVELRCDPISGHTALYWYRQSLGQGLEFLIYFQGNSAPDKSGLPSDRFSAERTGGSVSTLTIQRTQQEDSAVYLCASSLAGPNTEAFFGQGTRLTVV.

This clone was found once. The V and J genes are TRBV6-5 and TRBJ1-6; possible D gene TRBD1, 5 bases. V lost 8 bases to trimming and J lost 7 bases, with 15 bases between them. This CDR3 region has 14 residues. Germline V CDR1 and CDR2: MNHEY, SVGAGI. CDR3 sequence: CASGRERGNSPLHF. In DNA form, the CDR3 reads TGTGCCAGCGGGCGGGAGAGGGGAAATTCACCCCTCCACTTT.

This clone has a single count. The chain recombines TRBV5-8 with TRBJ1-2; a weak D match, TRBD1 (5 bases). The germline V gene has CDR1 SGHTS and CDR2 YDEGEE. With 2 bases removed from V and 2 bases from J, the gap between germline ends came to 10 bases. The CDR3 loop spans 14 amino acids. The CDR3 loop reads CASSLGEANYGYTF. DNA of the CDR3: TGTGCCAGCAGCTTAGGGGAGGCGAACTATGGCTACACCTTC.

The V call is TRBV21-1, the J call TRBJ1-1; the D call of TRBD1 is as the table states it, not checked on the DNA. TRBV21-1 is described as a pseudogene. There are 16 residues in the CDR3. In DNA, the CDR3 is TGTGCCAGCAGCAAAGGGGACAGGGGGATGAACACTGAAGCTTTCTTT. This sequence encodes CASSKGDRGMNTEAFF.

This clone was detected a few times. This rearrangement joins TRBV5-6 to TRBJ1-3; no firm D call. Germline V CDR1 and CDR2: SGHDT, YYEEEE. Trimming took 0 bases from V and 6 from J, leaving 7 bases between them. The CDR3 length is 13 residues. CDR3 coding DNA: TGTGCCAGCAGCTTGGCTAATGAAAACACCATATATTTT. This encodes CASSLANENTIYF.

The chain links TRBV11-2 to TRBJ2-3; D remains ambiguous. Trimming cost V 5 bases and J 0 bases, with 15 bases left between them. Germline lookup yields CDR1 SGHAT and CDR2 FQNNGV. The CDR3 runs 16 residues. CDR3 coding DNA: TGTGCCAGCAGCCGTGCGGTGACGTCAAGCACAGATACGCAGTATTTT. It specifies CASSRAVTSSTDTQYF.

This clone was detected once. The chain joins TRBV6-5 to TRBJ1-1; D unclear. Germline loops: CDR1 MNHEY, CDR2 SVGAGI. Trimming cost V 4 bases and J 2 bases, with 11 bases left between them. This CDR3 spans 14 amino acids. For the CDR3, the DNA is TGTGCCAGCAGTTTAGGCACGGGAAACACTGAAGCTTTCTTT. Protein product: CASSLGTGNTEAFF.

CDR3 loop: CASSGDRGNTEAFF. The DNA for the CDR3 is TGTGCCAGCAGCGGGGACAGGGGAAACACTGAAGCTTTCTTT. The chain employs TRBV7-2 and TRBJ1-1, with 10 positions matching TRBD1. Germline assignment: CDR1 SGHTA and CDR2 FQGNSA. Germline trimming cut 5 bases from V and 2 bases from J; bases unmatched to any gene: 2. The CDR3 covers 14 residues.

Only one count was recorded for this clone. The genes are TRBV5-4 and TRBJ1-5; D is ambiguous. V was cut by 1 base and J by 5 bases, with 7 bases left in between. Germline CDR1 and CDR2: SGHNT and YYREEE (reference sequence). The CDR3 totals 13 residues. The CDR3 region has the DNA TGTGCCAGCAGCTTGTCACATGATCAGCCCCAGCATTTT. This gives the protein CASSLSHDQPQHF.

The chain uses TRBV7-6 and TRBJ1-1, with unresolved D. The germline V gene has CDR1 SGHVS and CDR2 FNYEAQ. The CDR3 is 15 amino acids. V lost 0 bases and J 1 base, leaving 9 bases between the germline ends. The DNA of the CDR3 is TGTGCCAGCAGCTTAGCCGACACTCCGAACACTGAAGCTTTCTTT. Residues: CASSLADTPNTEAFF. Filled out from reference TRBV7-6 and TRBJ1-1, the complete variable domain reads GAGVSQSPRYKVTKRGQDVALRCDPISGHVSLYWYRQALGQGPEFLTYFNYEAQQDKSGLPNDRFSAERPEGSISTLTIQRTEQRDSAMYRCASSLADTPNTEAFFGQGTRLTVV.